A selection of T cell receptor beta chains follows, all from one sample in a study of T cell repertoires in cytomegalovirus infection. MiXCR, run by TCRdb on the reads, gives a single entry per CDR3 protein. This sample yields about 340,000 distinct CDR3 sequences, of which 25% to 30% are seen a single time; about 20% belongs to the top ten. Their cognate antigens are unknown. Sequences were derived from cultured PBMCs, sampled from culture after CMV antigen stimulation. The receptors originated from a human donor in good health (CMV status not recorded). Some clones in this sample may be carry-over from other donors' samples. Each CDR3 is given with its conserved first and last residue. A D gene is named only where the DNA matches it firmly. A row's size may be missing; if present it is once, few, many or a size class.

clone size: .; V gene: TRBV4-1; J gene: TRBJ2-1; D gene: .; CDR3 protein: CASSQDRGYEQFF; CDR3 DNA: TGTGCCAGCAGCCAAGATAGGGGTTATGAGCAGTTCTTC
clone size: .; V gene: TRBV27; J gene: TRBJ2-1; D gene: .; CDR3 protein: CASSLTVPMSSYNEQFF; CDR3 DNA: TGTGCCAGCAGTTTAACGGTCCCTATGAGCTCCTACAATGAGCAGTTCTTC
clone size: .; V gene: TRBV6-1; J gene: TRBJ2-7; D gene: TRBD2; CDR3 protein: CASSEPGGGYEQYF; CDR3 DNA: TGTGCCAGCAGTGAACCCGGGGGGGGATACGAGCAGTACTTC
clone size: .; V gene: TRBV20-1; J gene: TRBJ1-1; D gene: .; CDR3 protein: CSALEGRGAFF; CDR3 DNA: TGCAGTGCTCTCGAAGGGCGGGGGGCTTTCTTT
clone size: .; V gene: TRBV11-1; J gene: TRBJ2-5; D gene: TRBD2; CDR3 protein: CASSSAGGETQYF; CDR3 DNA: TGTGCCAGCAGCTCCGCGGGGGGAGAGACCCAGTACTTC
clone size: many; V gene: TRBV6-5; J gene: TRBJ1-2; D gene: .; CDR3 protein: CASSYALDGGGYTF; CDR3 DNA: TGTGCCAGCAGTTACGCCTTAGACGGAGGGGGCTACACCTTC
clone size: few; V gene: TRBV7-6; J gene: TRBJ2-7; D gene: .; CDR3 protein: CASSLVDEGRYEQYF; CDR3 DNA: TGTGCCAGCAGCTTAGTAGACGAAGGGCGCTACGAGCAGTACTTC
clone size: few; V gene: TRBV27; J gene: TRBJ2-3; D gene: TRBD2; CDR3 protein: CASSLYGAGGVTDTQYF; CDR3 DNA: TGTGCCAGCAGTTTATACGGAGCGGGAGGGGTCACAGATACGCAGTATTTT
clone size: many; V gene: TRBV29-1; J gene: TRBJ1-6; D gene: .; CDR3 protein: CSVGQSNNSPLHF; CDR3 DNA: TGCAGCGTTGGGCAGAGTAATAATTCACCCCTCCACTTT
clone size: many; V gene: TRBV10-3; J gene: TRBJ2-7; D gene: TRBD2; CDR3 protein: CAISEGVERGTYEQYF; CDR3 DNA: TGTGCCATCAGTGAAGGTGTGGAGCGGGGGACCTACGAGCAGTACTTC
clone size: .; V gene: TRBV12-3/TRBV12-4; J gene: TRBJ2-7; D gene: .; CDR3 protein: CASRLRESSYEQYF; CDR3 DNA: TGTGCCAGCCGCCTTAGGGAGAGCTCCTACGAGCAGTACTTC
clone size: .; V gene: TRBV19; J gene: TRBJ1-2; D gene: .; CDR3 protein: CASQTGSANYGYTF; CDR3 DNA: TGTGCCAGCCAAACTGGTTCGGCTAACTATGGCTACACCTTC
clone size: .; V gene: TRBV3-1; J gene: TRBJ2-1; D gene: .; CDR3 protein: CASSQLTVNEQFF; CDR3 DNA: TGTGCCAGCAGCCAATTGACGGTCAATGAGCAGTTCTTC
clone size: .; V gene: TRBV27; J gene: TRBJ2-5; D gene: TRBD1; CDR3 protein: CASSLQTGGETQYF; CDR3 DNA: TGTGCCAGCAGTTTACAGACAGGGGGGGAGACCCAGTACTTC
clone size: .; V gene: TRBV6-6; J gene: TRBJ2-3; D gene: .; CDR3 protein: CASSVGGVKTDTQYF; CDR3 DNA: TGTGCCAGCAGTGTTGGCGGGGTAAAAACAGATACGCAGTATTTT
clone size: few; V gene: TRBV28; J gene: TRBJ2-3; D gene: TRBD2; CDR3 protein: CASSSRSGRGPDTQYF; CDR3 DNA: TGTGCCAGCAGCTCACGTAGCGGGAGGGGCCCAGATACGCAGTATTTT
clone size: .; V gene: TRBV7-9; J gene: TRBJ1-1; D gene: .; CDR3 protein: CASSLHGTSDTEAFF; CDR3 DNA: TGTGCCAGCAGCCTACACGGGACATCGGACACTGAAGCTTTCTTT
clone size: few; V gene: TRBV2; J gene: TRBJ1-1; D gene: TRBD1; CDR3 protein: CASRRTGLGTEAFF; CDR3 DNA: TGTGCCAGCAGGCGGACAGGTCTAGGGACTGAAGCTTTCTTT
clone size: .; V gene: TRBV7-9; J gene: TRBJ1-5; D gene: .; CDR3 protein: CASSLLGGDQPQHF; CDR3 DNA: TGTGCCAGCAGCTTACTGGGCGGCGATCAGCCCCAGCATTTT
clone size: few; V gene: TRBV7-6; J gene: TRBJ1-6; D gene: TRBD1; CDR3 protein: CASSPRGQGGSSSPLHF; CDR3 DNA: TGTGCCAGCAGCCCCCGGGGGCAGGGGGGCTCTAGTTCACCCCTCCACTTT
clone size: .; V gene: TRBV7-3; J gene: TRBJ2-2; D gene: TRBD2; CDR3 protein: CASRRGGTGELFF; CDR3 DNA: TGTGCCAGCAGGCGGGGGGGAACCGGGGAGCTGTTTTTT
clone size: .; V gene: TRBV5-5; J gene: TRBJ2-7; D gene: .; CDR3 protein: CASSTGLLTYEQYF; CDR3 DNA: TGTGCCAGCAGCACGGGACTTCTTACCTACGAGCAGTACTTC
clone size: .; V gene: TRBV6-5; J gene: TRBJ2-5; D gene: TRBD1; CDR3 protein: CASTRRQGQETQYF; CDR3 DNA: TGTGCCAGCACCCGAAGACAGGGGCAAGAGACCCAGTACTTC
clone size: once; V gene: TRBV4-1; J gene: TRBJ1-4; D gene: .; CDR3 protein: CASSPLGESTNEKLFF; CDR3 DNA: TGCGCCAGCAGCCCTCTTGGGGAATCTACTAATGAAAAACTGTTTTTT
clone size: few; V gene: TRBV20-1; J gene: TRBJ2-1; D gene: TRBD1; CDR3 protein: CSAAGTAGPHNEQFF; CDR3 DNA: TGCAGTGCTGCCGGGACAGCAGGACCTCACAATGAGCAGTTCTTC
clone size: few; V gene: TRBV25-1; J gene: TRBJ1-4; D gene: TRBD1; CDR3 protein: CASSDPRQGNEKLFF; CDR3 DNA: TGTGCCAGCAGTGACCCCAGACAGGGTAATGAAAAACTGTTTTTT
clone size: .; V gene: TRBV28; J gene: TRBJ2-3; D gene: .; CDR3 protein: CASSLFPQTSTDTQYF; CDR3 DNA: TGTGCCAGCAGTTTATTTCCACAAACTAGCACAGATACGCAGTATTTT
clone size: .; V gene: TRBV19; J gene: TRBJ1-1; D gene: .; CDR3 protein: CASSSGYRVPEAFF; CDR3 DNA: TGTGCCAGTAGTTCCGGGTACAGGGTACCTGAAGCTTTCTTT
clone size: few; V gene: TRBV6-2/TRBV6-3; J gene: TRBJ1-2; D gene: TRBD1; CDR3 protein: CASSSADRGGYTF; CDR3 DNA: TGTGCCAGCAGTTCGGCGGACAGGGGGGGCTACACCTTC
clone size: many; V gene: TRBV7-2; J gene: TRBJ2-7; D gene: .; CDR3 protein: CASSSYMARGEQYF; CDR3 DNA: TGTGCCAGCAGCTCCTATATGGCTAGGGGTGAGCAGTACTTC
clone size: .; V gene: TRBV7-2; J gene: TRBJ1-2; D gene: .; CDR3 protein: CASSLDRLGLGGYTF; CDR3 DNA: TGTGCCAGCAGCTTAGACAGGTTAGGACTTGGAGGCTACACCTTC
clone size: .; V gene: TRBV29-1; J gene: TRBJ1-1; D gene: .; CDR3 protein: CSVARFGEMNTEAFF; CDR3 DNA: TGCAGCGTAGCAAGGTTCGGGGAAATGAACACTGAAGCTTTCTTT
clone size: .; V gene: TRBV7-8; J gene: TRBJ2-3; D gene: .; CDR3 protein: CASSLAGQGGFAPDTQYF; CDR3 DNA: TGTGCCAGCAGCTTAGCGGGTCAAGGGGGATTTGCTCCAGATACGCAGTATTTT
clone size: few; V gene: TRBV28; J gene: TRBJ1-1; D gene: .; CDR3 protein: CASSSHRRTEAFF; CDR3 DNA: TGTGCCAGCAGTTCCCATCGGCGAACTGAAGCTTTCTTT
clone size: many; V gene: TRBV7-2; J gene: TRBJ2-3; D gene: .; CDR3 protein: CASSPQDTQYF; CDR3 DNA: TGTGCCAGCAGCCCACAAGATACGCAGTATTTT
clone size: .; V gene: TRBV7-6; J gene: TRBJ2-5; D gene: TRBD2; CDR3 protein: CASSPGWTSGGQETQYF; CDR3 DNA: TGTGCCAGCAGCCCCGGATGGACTAGCGGGGGGCAAGAGACCCAGTACTTC
clone size: .; V gene: TRBV28; J gene: TRBJ2-5; D gene: .; CDR3 protein: CASSLWEKRETQYF; CDR3 DNA: TGTGCCAGCAGTTTATGGGAGAAGAGAGAGACCCAGTACTTC
clone size: .; V gene: TRBV7-9; J gene: TRBJ1-2; D gene: .; CDR3 protein: CASSGNRGDGYTF; CDR3 DNA: TGTGCCAGCAGCGGGAATCGAGGCGATGGCTACACCTTC
clone size: few; V gene: TRBV4-1; J gene: TRBJ1-2; D gene: TRBD1; CDR3 protein: CASSQEQGHSTNGYTF; CDR3 DNA: TGCGCCAGCAGCCAGGAACAGGGGCATTCGACGAATGGCTACACCTTC
clone size: few; V gene: TRBV12-3/TRBV12-4; J gene: TRBJ2-5; D gene: TRBD2; CDR3 protein: CASSPGTSGGGTQYF; CDR3 DNA: TGTGCCAGCAGTCCCGGGACTAGCGGGGGCGGGACCCAGTACTTC